Presented here are 5 T cell receptor beta chains from one specimen sequenced in a study of blood T cell repertoires in COVID-19. Measured with immunoSEQ multiplex PCR; TCRdb has only the in-frame clones, and not every one. The sample contains tens of thousands of clones, less than 85% of which appear only once. Sequences were obtained from peripheral blood. These receptor sequences come from a woman between 50 and 59 years old with active or convalescent COVID-19.

The genes are TRBV4-1 and TRBJ1-2; 9 bases align to TRBD1. This CDR3 spans 15 amino acids. From germline, CDR1 is MGHRA and CDR2 YSYEKL. Trimming at V came to 1 base and at J to 4 bases, leaving 4 bases not matched to a gene. For the CDR3, the DNA is TGCGCCAGCAGCCAAGCAAGGGACAGGGTCTATGGCTACACCTTC. This codes for CASSQARDRVYGYTF.

This chain connects TRBV4-1 to TRBJ2-5, with 7 nucleotides matching TRBD2. V lost 3 bases and J lost 5; bases outside the gene matches: 9. This CDR3 has 15 amino acids. Germline CDR1 is MGHRA and CDR2 is YSYEKL. CDR3 DNA sequence: TGCGCCAGCAGCCAGAGGGGAGGGCCGTTGGAGACCCAGTACTTC. This encodes CASSQRGGPLETQYF.

The chain joins TRBV15 to TRBJ1-2; a possible D gene is TRBD1 (6 bases). The CDR3 totals 14 residues. The V gene lost 1 base and the J gene lost 3 bases, with 9 bases spanning the gap. Germline CDR1 LNHNV, CDR2 YYDKDF (reference sequence). CDR3 residues: CATSRGDIDYGYTF. In nucleotides, the CDR3 is TGTGCCACCAGCAGAGGGGACATTGACTATGGCTACACCTTC.

V is TRBV2 and J is TRBJ1-3, with D perhaps matching TRBD1 (5 bases). Germline assignment: CDR1 SNHLY and CDR2 FYNNEI. The CDR3 sequence is 16 residues long. The V and J ends lost 2 bases and 2 bases respectively, with 13 bases between them. The CDR3 bases are TGTGCCAGCAGTGAAAGGACACCGAGGACTGGAAACACCATATATTTT. It translates to CASSERTPRTGNTIYF.

The chain is built from TRBV5-6 and TRBJ2-5; the match to TRBD2 covers 14 bases. CDR1 and CDR2 from the germline V gene are SGHDT and YYEEEE. The CDR3 has 17 residues. The ends lost 1 base at V and 6 bases at J; junction bases unmatched: 8. CDR3 nucleotides: TGTGCCAGCAGCTTGACGGCCGGGACTAGCGGGAGCCAGACCCAGTACTTC. Translated, it gives CASSLTAGTSGSQTQYF.